Below, 27 T cell receptor beta chains from the same sample are listed, as sequenced in a study of Graves' ophthalmopathy and Graves' hyperthyroidism. RNA transcripts served as template for amplifying TCR beta CDR3 sequences. Second-round multiplex PCR followed a first-round RT-PCR using HTBI primers. A single record per CDR3 protein comes from TCRdb applying MiXCR to the multiplex PCR reads. The top ten hold roughly 7.4% of the sample, which has about 620,000 distinct CDR3 sequences, about 20% seen once. The material sequenced was peripheral blood. These receptors were collected from a woman younger than 30 with stable Graves' hyperthyroidism. Some clones in this sample may be carry-over from other donors' samples.

The CDR3 protein is CASAYGAWDQPQHF. The DNA of the CDR3 is TGTGCCAGCGCATACGGCGCTTGGGATCAGCCCCAGCATTTT. The J gene is TRBJ1-5, the V gene TRBV28; D remains unclear. Germline CDR1 reads MDHEN; CDR2 reads SYDVKM. This CDR3 comprises 14 residues. The V end lost 8 bases, the J end lost 5 bases, and 16 bases lay between the germline ends.

This clonotype occurred many times. The gene calls are TRBV6-1 and TRBJ2-7; 12 bases are shared with TRBD1. V lost 6 bases to trimming and J lost 6 bases; unmatched junction nucleotides: 6. The CDR3 is made up of 14 amino acids. The V gene's germline CDR1 is MNHNS and CDR2 SASEGT. The CDR3: CASRTGTGGSEQYF. CDR3 coding DNA: TGTGCCAGCAGAACCGGGACAGGGGGCTCCGAGCAGTACTTC.

The sample holds many counts of this clonotype. The rearrangement uses TRBV19 and TRBJ2-7; D remains ambiguous. There are 14 residues in the CDR3. With 4 bases removed from V and 0 bases from J, the gap between germline ends came to 10 bases. The V gene's germline CDR1 is LNHDA and CDR2 SQIVND (reference sequence). The CDR3 is CASSTASSSYEQYF. The CDR3 DNA follows: TGTGCCAGTAGTACCGCGTCGAGCTCCTACGAGCAGTACTTC.

The CDR3 reads CATYPGGGRRSYTF. DNA of the CDR3: TGTGCCACCTACCCGGGGGGGGGCAGACGGAGCTACACCTTC. The chain is built from TRBV28 and TRBJ1-2; the D gene is possibly TRBD1 (6 bases). CDR1 and CDR2 from the germline V gene are MDHEN and SYDVKM. CDR3 length: 14 amino acids. With 10 bases removed from V and 9 bases from J, the gap between germline ends came to 24 bases.

This clonotype appeared many times. V usage is TRBV6-5 and J usage is TRBJ2-5; 8 bases map to TRBD2. The CDR3 sequence is 17 residues long. The germline V gene has CDR1 MNHEY and CDR2 SVGAGI. With 0 bases clipped from V and 5 bases from J, the junction kept 11 bases outside the gene matches. The CDR3 bases are TGTGCCAGCAGTTACTCAGACCGCGGGAGGAGTGGGGAGACCCAGTACTTC. It codes for CASSYSDRGRSGETQYF.

Ten or more counts support this clonotype. The chain links TRBV20-1 to TRBJ1-1; D not resolved. V lost 8 bases, J lost 3 bases, and 16 bases lay in between. Germline V gene data show CDR1 as DFQATT and CDR2 as SNEGSKA (reference sequence). The length of the CDR3 is 13 residues. CDR3 DNA: TGCAGTACCGAGGCGAGGAGCGACACTGAAGCTTTCTTT. It yields the protein CSTEARSDTEAFF.

This clonotype was picked up a small number of times. CDR3: CASSRSGQGGYEQYF. The CDR3, as DNA: TGCGCCAGCAGCCGCTCCGGACAGGGCGGCTACGAGCAGTACTTC. V gene TRBV10-2 combines with J gene TRBJ2-7; 8 bases match TRBD1. From germline, CDR1 is WSHSY and CDR2 SAAADI. V lost 6 bases, J lost 3 bases, and 10 bases stayed unmatched. The CDR3 length is 15 residues.

The V and J genes are TRBV7-9 and TRBJ2-7; D gene uncertain. The CDR3 is 13 amino acids. The germline V gene encodes CDR1 SEHNR and CDR2 FQNEAQ (reference sequence). The V end was cut by 4 bases, the J end by 0 bases, with 7 bases between. The CDR3 DNA sequence: TGTGCCAGCAGCTCGACCATCTCCTACGAGCAGTACTTC. This sequence encodes CASSSTISYEQYF.

This clonotype has a handful of counts. The V and J genes are TRBV6-1 and TRBJ1-1; D is uncertain. The V end lost 0 bases, the J end lost 1 base, and 6 bases lay between the germline ends. The CDR3 loop spans 14 amino acids. Germline values: CDR1 MNHNS, CDR2 SASEGT. CDR3 loop: CASSEAYTNTEAFF. CDR3 DNA sequence: TGTGCCAGCAGTGAAGCTTATACGAACACTGAAGCTTTCTTT.

The rearrangement joins TRBV2 to TRBJ1-1; D is uncertain. CDR1 is SNHLY, CDR2 FYNNEI, per germline. The CDR3 runs to 13 residues. Trimming stripped 7 bases from V and 1 base from J, with 10 bases between. The CDR3 region is CASKPPTNTEAFF. The CDR3 nucleotides read TGTGCCAGCAAGCCTCCCACGAACACTGAAGCTTTCTTT.

This clonotype turned up a few times. This rearrangement joins TRBV3-1 to TRBJ2-7, with D maybe TRBD1 (5 bases). There are 12 residues in the CDR3. The germline CDR1 and CDR2 sequences are LGHDT and YNNKEL (reference sequence). Trimming stripped 4 bases from V and 3 bases from J, with 7 bases between. The CDR3 coding sequence is TGTGCCAGCAGCCCGGACATCTACGAGCAGTACTTC. Translated, it gives CASSPDIYEQYF.

This clonotype showed up many times. V gene TRBV6-5 combines with J gene TRBJ1-1; weak D call: TRBD1 (6 bases). The CDR3 totals 15 residues. Germline assignment: CDR1 MNHEY and CDR2 SVGAGI. Trimming took off 6 bases at V and 1 base at J, with 15 bases between the two ends. The CDR3, as DNA: TGTGCCAGCAGGGCGGGACACAGTTCGAACACTGAAGCTTTCTTT. Encoded protein: CASRAGHSSNTEAFF.

This clonotype has at least ten counts. This chain joins TRBV7-2 and TRBJ2-3, with 7 bases matching TRBD1. Trimming removed 5 bases from V and 0 bases from J; junction bases left unmatched: 2. From germline, CDR1 is SGHTA and CDR2 FQGNSA. The CDR3 extends over 14 amino acids. Here the CDR3 DNA reads TGTGCCAGCAGCCTACAGGGGAGCACAGATACGCAGTATTTT. This gives the protein CASSLQGSTDTQYF.

This clonotype appeared many times. V and J are TRBV28 and TRBJ2-6; no reliable D call. In germline, CDR1 is MDHEN, CDR2 SYDVKM. The CDR3 covers 15 residues. V shed 6 bases and J shed 0 bases, with 9 bases lying between them. CDR3 sequence: CASRVGPSGANVLTF. The CDR3 DNA reads TGTGCCAGCAGGGTAGGCCCCTCTGGGGCCAACGTCCTGACTTTC.

This clonotype was seen many times. The chain links TRBV20-1 to TRBJ1-2; D gene ambiguous. The germline V and J ends were trimmed by 2 bases and 1 base, with 11 bases remaining between them. Germline CDR1 is DFQATT and CDR2 is SNEGSKA (reference sequence). This CDR3 comprises 14 residues. The CDR3 nucleotides are TGCAGTGCTAGACCAGTAATGCATAACTATGGCTACACCTTC. The encoded protein is CSARPVMHNYGYTF.

In its sample, this clonotype was seen many times. The V gene is TRBV4-1, the J gene TRBJ1-5; D not certain. CDR1 and CDR2 from the germline V gene are MGHRA and YSYEKL. CDR3 length equals 15 residues. Trimming stripped 3 bases from V and 3 bases from J, with 12 bases between. The CDR3 nucleotides read TGCGCCAGCAGCCATAGTCGGCAGGCCAATCAGCCCCAGCATTTT. Its translation: CASSHSRQANQPQHF.

This clonotype was seen more than once but under ten times. CDR3: CATSTRDRFYEQYF. CDR3 sequence (DNA): TGTGCCACCAGTACTAGGGACAGGTTCTACGAGCAGTACTTC. This sequence joins TRBV24-1 and TRBJ2-7; 8 bases align to TRBD1. Germline assignment: CDR1 KGHDR and CDR2 SFDVKD. CDR3 size: 14 residues. The junction had 6 bases not matched to a gene; V was cut back by 6 bases and J by 3 bases.

In its sample, this clonotype was seen a few times. The J gene is TRBJ2-7, the V gene TRBV30; 8 positions agree with TRBD2. The CDR3 loop spans 15 amino acids. Germline V gives CDR1 GTSNPN, CDR2 SVGIG (reference sequence). Trimming cost V 0 bases and J 2 bases; bases outside gene matches: 6. CDR3 DNA sequence: TGTGCCTGGAGTGTACGGGAGGGGATCCCCTACGAGCAGTACTTC. Amino acids: CAWSVREGIPYEQYF.

This clonotype was observed a few times. The J gene is TRBJ1-5, the V gene TRBV27, with a weak D call TRBD1 (5 bases). Trimming left V 3 bases short and J 6 bases short, with 15 bases between. The CDR3 extends over 15 amino acids. Per the germline V gene, CDR1 is MNHEY and CDR2 is SMNVEV (reference sequence). CDR3 amino acids: CASSFIREGSQPQHF. The CDR3, as DNA: TGTGCCAGCAGTTTTATCAGGGAGGGGAGTCAGCCCCAGCATTTT.

This clonotype was counted ten times or more. The V call is TRBV12-3 or TRBV12-4, the J call TRBJ2-5; 8 bases map to TRBD1. This CDR3 is 16 amino acids long. Trimming removed 0 bases from V and 5 bases from J; junction bases left unmatched: 8. In nucleotides, the CDR3 is TGTGCCAGCAGTTTAGCGTTTGGGCAGGGGGCTGAGACCCAGTACTTC. Translation gives CASSLAFGQGAETQYF.

A few counts support this clonotype. The V call is TRBV2, the J call TRBJ1-5; 8 bases are shared with TRBD1. The V and J ends lost 5 bases and 5 bases, in that order; junction bases with no gene match: 5. Germline V gene sequence: CDR1 SNHLY, CDR2 FYNNEI. There are 14 residues in the CDR3. The CDR3 sequence: CASSQDRAHQPQHF. The CDR3, as DNA: TGTGCCAGCAGTCAGGACAGGGCGCATCAGCCCCAGCATTTT.

This clonotype was seen many times. Here the CDR3 DNA reads TGTGCCAGTAGTAGATCTGACGGCAACACTGAAGCTTTCTTT. It is translated as CASSRSDGNTEAFF. The chain is built from TRBV19 and TRBJ1-1; D unresolved. This CDR3 is 14 amino acids long. V lost 4 bases and J 2 bases, leaving 11 bases between the germline ends. The V gene's germline CDR1 is LNHDA and CDR2 SQIVND (reference sequence). The whole variable domain, filled in from reference TRBV19 and TRBJ1-1, reads DGGITQSPKYLFRKEGQNVTLSCEQNLNHDAMYWYRQDPGQGLRLIYYSQIVNDFQKGDIAEGYSVSREKKESFPLTVTSAQKNPTAFYLCASSRSDGNTEAFFGQGTRLTVV.

This clonotype was seen ten or more times. The chain has TRBV10-1 and TRBJ2-5, with TRBD2 identical over 12 bases. CDR1 is WNHNN, CDR2 SYGVQD, per germline (reference sequence). The CDR3 runs to 16 residues. Trimming cost V 8 bases and J 5 bases; bases outside gene matches: 12. As DNA, the CDR3 is TGCGCCAGCTCCAAGGGACTAGCGGGTGCCCAGGAGACCCAGTACTTC. It encodes CASSKGLAGAQETQYF.

This clonotype occurred a few times. One end of the junction fails to match germline, which may point to a read error. The genes are TRBV2 and TRBJ2-5, with 15 bases that match TRBD2. Looked up from germline, CDR1 is SNHLY and CDR2 is FYNNEI. This CDR3 comprises 16 residues. The CDR3 reads CAGRGTSGGIQETQYF. Written as DNA, the CDR3 is TGTGCCGGCAGGGGGACTAGCGGGGGGATCCAAGAGACCCAGTACTTC.

This chain uses TRBV11-2 with TRBJ2-5, with 12 bases identical to TRBD2. The ends lost 4 bases at V and 6 bases at J; junction bases unmatched: 12. The germline V gene has CDR1 SGHAT and CDR2 FQNNGV. This CDR3 comprises 17 residues. Here the CDR3 reads CASSSLLLAGGGKTQYF. CDR3 DNA: TGTGCCAGCAGCTCCCTCTTACTAGCGGGGGGCGGAAAGACCCAGTACTTC.

The V call is TRBV5-1, the J call TRBJ2-7, with a possible D match to TRBD1 (6 bases). The V gene's germline CDR1 is SGHRS and CDR2 YFSETQ. V lost 2 bases and J 5 bases, leaving 11 bases between the germline ends. The CDR3 totals 13 residues. Here the CDR3 reads CASSFAGAHEQYF. CDR3 DNA: TGCGCCAGCAGCTTCGCAGGGGCCCACGAGCAGTACTTC.

This clonotype was seen many times. The chain combines TRBV28 with TRBJ1-1, with 9 bases that match TRBD1. With V trimmed by 5 bases and J by 11 bases, 12 bases remained unmatched. The CDR3 totals 14 residues. Germline-derived CDR1 and CDR2 are MDHEN and SYDVKM. CDR3 DNA: TGTGCCAGCAGTCCTCTCTGGACAGGGGAGTGGGCTTTCTTT. It is translated as CASSPLWTGEWAFF.